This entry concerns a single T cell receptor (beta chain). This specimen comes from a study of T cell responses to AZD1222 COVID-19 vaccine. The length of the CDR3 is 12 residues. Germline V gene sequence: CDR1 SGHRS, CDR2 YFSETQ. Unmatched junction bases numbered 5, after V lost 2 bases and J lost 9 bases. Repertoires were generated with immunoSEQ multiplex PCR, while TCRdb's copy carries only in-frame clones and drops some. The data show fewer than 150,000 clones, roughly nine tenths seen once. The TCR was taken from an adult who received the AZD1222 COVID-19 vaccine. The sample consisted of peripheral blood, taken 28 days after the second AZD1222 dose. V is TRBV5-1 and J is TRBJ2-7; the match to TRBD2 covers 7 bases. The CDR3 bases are TGCGCCAGCAGCTTCGCGGGAGTCGGGCAGTACTTC. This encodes CASSFAGVGQYF.